This T cell receptor (beta chain) comes out of a study of blood T cell repertoires in COVID-19. At the level of the study: There were acute and convalescent COVID-19 samples, and they came from the United States, Italy and Spain. T cells, B-cell-depleted T cells, or PBMCs provided the cDNA or gDNA that served as material.

V gave up 7 bases and J gave up 10 bases; unmatched junction bases: 14. CDR1 is LNHDA, CDR2 SQIVND, per germline (reference sequence). This CDR3 has 15 residues. In the study's own analysis: Reference gene primer amplification yielded estimated nucleated cell counts. The data were produced by immunoSEQ multiplex PCR, yet TCRdb's version contains in-frame clones alone and is incomplete. V and J calls plus clone size are reproduced from that table; the DNA served to infer D and trimming. The table lists some 100,000 clones, 83% of them singletons. This TCR was sampled from a woman aged 55-70 years with acute or convalescent COVID-19. The sample taken for sequencing was peripheral blood. This chain links TRBV19 with TRBJ1-1; 11 positions match TRBD1. CDR3 coding DNA: TGTGCCAGTACCGCCGGGACAGGGGGACGGAGCGGAGCTTTCTTT. It translates to CASTAGTGGRSGAFF.